This T cell receptor beta chain appears in the sequencing data of a study of cytomegalovirus exposure and HLA in healthy donors. With V trimmed by 5 bases and J by 9 bases, 5 bases remained unmatched. Germline values: CDR1 MNHEY, CDR2 SVGAGI. The CDR3 extends over 14 amino acids. The PCR employed 60 Vbeta primers together with 13 Jbeta primers. The data were produced by immunoSEQ multiplex PCR, yet TCRdb's version contains in-frame clones alone and is incomplete. This table holds 100,000 to 150,000 clones, roughly 84% found once. The TCR sequence derives from a boy aged 10-17 years in good health and CMV-seronegative. The sequencing input was PBMCs. V is TRBV6-5 and J is TRBJ2-1; 12 bases match TRBD2. CDR3 residues: CASSRLAGAGEQFF. CDR3 bases: TGTGCCAGCAGTCGACTAGCGGGAGCAGGTGAGCAGTTCTTC.